The 15 T cell receptor beta chains below were found in one sample sequenced in a study of blood T cells in healthy people across ages. Sample-barcoded 5' priming and a J-beta primer mix drove a second PCR of about 6 to 12 cycles. From the 5' RACE reads, TCRdb called clonotypes with MiXCR, one entry per CDR3 protein. Of about 700,000 distinct CDR3 sequences listed, roughly 32% were seen once; the top ten hold less than 20%. Sequenced: blood. These receptors were obtained from a woman of 80 years or more in good health.

This clonotype showed up many times. The V gene is TRBV6-1, the J gene TRBJ2-1; weak D call: TRBD2 (6 bases). The CDR3 contains 15 residues. V was pared by 8 bases and J by 7 bases, with 21 bases between. Germline CDR1 reads MNHNS; CDR2 reads SASEGT. The CDR3 coding sequence is TGTGCCAGCGAGACCGTCGGGTCGGGGGTTAATGAGCAGTTCTTC. Its translation is CASETVGSGVNEQFF.

Notes on this clonotype: A much more abundant neighbour one base away suggests this may be a read error. The CDR3 spells CASSSLTSGVRNEQFF. The CDR3 coding sequence is TGTGCCAGCAGCTCTTTGACTAGCGGGGTCCGTAATGAGCAGTTCTTC. The rearrangement uses TRBV3-1 and TRBJ2-1; 11 bases match TRBD2. This CDR3 contains 16 residues. The germline CDR1 and CDR2 sequences are LGHDT and YNNKEL (reference sequence). J was trimmed by 7 bases and V by 5 bases; bases with no gene match: 10.

The rearrangement links TRBV4-1 to TRBJ1-5; D possibly corresponds to TRBD1 (5 bases). The CDR3 has 14 amino acids. Germline CDR1 reads MGHRA; CDR2 reads YSYEKL. Trimming left V 6 bases short and J 3 bases short, with 12 bases between. The CDR3 reads CASSSGTYNQPQHF. The DNA of the CDR3 is TGCGCCAGCAGTTCTGGGACCTACAATCAGCCCCAGCATTTT.

Points on this clonotype: This may stem from a read error, because a much larger clone lies one nucleotide away. The V and J genes are TRBV6-5 and TRBJ1-2; no firm D call. CDR1 is MNHEY, CDR2 SVGAGI, per germline. The CDR3 covers 15 residues. The V end lost 2 bases, the J end lost 5 bases, and 15 bases lay between the germline ends. The CDR3 DNA reads as TGTGCCAGCAGTTACAGGGCAGCGTTCCTTTATGGCTACACCTTC. This encodes CASSYRAAFLYGYTF.

This clonotype occurred many times. The V gene is TRBV12-3 or TRBV12-4, the J gene TRBJ2-7; TRBD2 is a possible D gene (6 bases). Trimming removed 3 bases at V and 2 bases at J, with 11 bases between. The CDR3 has 14 residues. CDR3 coding DNA: TGTGCCAGCAGTTTTGGGGGGACCCCCTACGAGCAGTACTTC. Its translation: CASSFGGTPYEQYF.

This clonotype was observed many times. The chain employs TRBV3-1 and TRBJ2-4; 12 nucleotides line up with TRBD1. The V gene end was trimmed by 0 bases and the J gene end by 2 bases; junction bases not matched to a gene: 8. The germline CDR1 and CDR2 sequences are LGHDT and YNNKEL (reference sequence). There are 19 residues in the CDR3. CDR3 DNA sequence: TGTGCCAGCAGCCAAGAGTGGGGAGGGACAGGGGGCCCCAAAAACATTCAGTACTTC. Its translation: CASSQEWGGTGGPKNIQYF.

This clonotype was detected ten times or more. The chain combines TRBV7-8 with TRBJ1-2; possible D gene TRBD1, 5 bases. The V end lost 4 bases, the J end lost 3 bases, and 12 bases lay between the germline ends. The CDR3 extends over 14 amino acids. Germline assignment: CDR1 SGHVS and CDR2 FQNEAQ. The CDR3 DNA reads as TGTGCCAGCAGCTGGGGCAGCCGGGACTATGGCTACACCTTC. The encoded protein is CASSWGSRDYGYTF.

This clonotype came up many times. The V call is TRBV12-3 or TRBV12-4, the J call TRBJ2-7; 10 bases line up with TRBD2. The CDR3 covers 14 residues. The J segment lost 5 bases and the V segment lost 6 bases, leaving 7 bases of the junction unmatched. The CDR3 loop is CASSLTSGAHEQYF. In DNA, the CDR3 is TGTGCCAGCAGCTTAACTAGCGGGGCCCACGAGCAGTACTTC.

This clonotype has a count of ten or more. V and J are TRBV3-1 and TRBJ1-3, with TRBD1 matching 8 bases. The length of the CDR3 is 15 residues. Germline trimming cut 0 bases from V and 4 bases from J; bases unmatched to any gene: 2. The germline V gene has CDR1 LGHDT and CDR2 YNNKEL (reference sequence). CDR3: CASSQERTGGNTIYF. The CDR3 DNA is TGTGCCAGCAGCCAAGAGCGGACAGGGGGAAACACCATATATTTT.

This clonotype showed up just a few times. The rearrangement joins TRBV5-6 to TRBJ2-7, with D unresolved. The CDR3 runs to 13 residues. Germline V gene lookup returns CDR1 SGHDT and CDR2 YYEEEE. V dropped 4 bases and J dropped 5 bases, with 13 bases sitting between them. Here the CDR3 DNA reads TGTGCCAGCAGCCCCCTTGGTTGCCACGAGCAGTACTTC. Translated, it gives CASSPLGCHEQYF.

The V gene is TRBV20-1, the J gene TRBJ2-1, with unresolved D. The CDR3 spans 13 residues. Germline V gene lookup returns CDR1 DFQATT and CDR2 SNEGSKA (reference sequence). With 3 bases removed from V and 5 bases from J, the gap between germline ends came to 11 bases. The CDR3 DNA sequence: TGCAGTGCTAGGAGAAGAATCAACAATGAGCAGTTCTTC. This gives the protein CSARRRINNEQFF.

In its sample, this clonotype was seen many times. The chain employs TRBV5-8 and TRBJ1-5; 8 nucleotides agree with TRBD1. The CDR3 runs to 15 residues. The germline V gene has CDR1 SGHTS and CDR2 YDEGEE. Germline trimming cut 1 base from V and 4 bases from J; bases unmatched to any gene: 4. This CDR3 reads CASSLWRQGNQPQHF. The CDR3 region has the DNA TGTGCCAGCAGCTTGTGGAGACAGGGGAATCAGCCCCAGCATTTT. Full variable domain (outside the CDR3, taken from reference TRBV5-8 and TRBJ1-5): EAGVTQSPTHLIKTRGQQATLRCSPISGHTSVYWYQQALGLGLQFLLWYDEGEERNRGNFPPRFSGRQFPNYSSELNVNALELEDSALYLCASSLWRQGNQPQHFGDGTRLSIL.

Points on this clonotype: The junction and the germline gene differ at one end; a read error may be behind it. V usage is TRBV12-3 or TRBV12-4 and J usage is TRBJ2-3; D unclear. The CDR3 length is 14 residues. Here the CDR3 reads CASSLGVRTDAQYF. DNA of the CDR3: TGTGCCAGCAGTTTAGGAGTGAGAACAGATGCGCAGTATTTT.

This clonotype was picked up a small number of times. A much more abundant neighbour one base away suggests this may be a read error. The V call is TRBV7-2, the J call TRBJ1-5; D unresolved. The V gene's germline CDR1 is SGHTA and CDR2 FQGNSA. The CDR3 is made up of 15 amino acids. Trimming left V 0 bases short and J 3 bases short, with 9 bases between. The CDR3 DNA is TGTGCCAGCAGCTTAGCAGAGGCCTACAATCAGCCCCAGCATTTT. As protein: CASSLAEAYNQPQHF.

This clonotype was detected ten times or more. This chain links TRBV4-3 with TRBJ2-7; D is uncertain. Per germline, CDR1 LGHNA and CDR2 YSLEER. The CDR3 sequence is 14 residues long. V was shortened by 0 bases and J by 3 bases, with 9 bases between the two germline ends. In DNA form, the CDR3 reads TGCGCCAGCAGCCAAGACAAGGGCAACTACGAGCAGTACTTC. It yields the protein CASSQDKGNYEQYF.